The entry below describes one T cell receptor (beta chain). No antigen is known for it. MiXCR, run by TCRdb on the 5' RACE reads, gives a single entry per CDR3 protein. The table lists 100,000 to 150,000 distinct CDR3 sequences, 5% to 6.5% of them singletons, with about 2.2% in the top ten. This sample is drawn from a study of T-cell memory formation after mild COVID-19. General study findings and limits: Later expanders leaned CD4+, whereas clones that contracted between day 15 and 85 were balanced CD4/CD8.

V dropped 6 bases and J dropped 7 bases, with 7 bases sitting between them. CDR3 size: 11 residues. Germline V gene sequence: CDR1 LNHDA, CDR2 SQIVND (reference sequence). This clonotype was sampled from an adult woman who had mild COVID-19 (a few samples of this study predate the infection). Cell type and time point are not known. Sequencing was done on a sample of PBMCs or a T cell subset sorted from them (not recorded which). This chain connects TRBV19 to TRBJ2-1, with D tentatively TRBD2 (5 bases). The CDR3 DNA is TGTGCCAGTAGCGAGCGGAATGAGCAGTTCTTC. This encodes CASSERNEQFF.